One TCR beta chain is described in this entry. The antigen this receptor binds is unknown. No base-level quality is on record; no much larger clone is a single base apart. Receptors were amplified or captured by PCR. DNA from cultured CD4+ T cells was subjected to TCR sequencing with the Oncomine TCR Beta short-read assay at the Johns Hopkins FTIC core. Genomic DNA was extracted from the cultured CD4+ T cells with the QIAamp micro DNA kit. Oncomine TCR Beta libraries from cultured CD4+ T cells were pooled using unique dual indexes and sequenced on an Illumina iSeq 100. The authors' pipeline ran thus. Non-productive sequences were removed, and CDR3s that did not start with C, did not end with F or W, or were shorter than 7 amino acids were discarded. The MANAFEST web application identified antigen-specific clonotypes by comparing peptide-stimulated wells against reference wells and other culture wells. To be called positive, a clone needed an FDR below 0.05, an odds ratio above 5, and a productive frequency above 0.1% in at least two of three replicate wells. A clonotype counted as cross-reactive if it showed significant expansion both in the SARS-CoV-2 spike wells and in at least one common cold coronavirus spike condition. Levenshtein distances (stringdist) and unrooted phylogenetic trees (ape) in R version 3.6.1 were used to assess CDR3 homology. In-frame beta chains were kept once TCRdb had trimmed the public reads at Q25 with fastp and called clones with MiXCR. Entries that share a CDR3 protein sequence are merged under the most common genes and DNA. None of the V and J calls come from the authors' own analysis; TCRdb made them. In all, the sample holds roughly 7,000 distinct CDR3 sequences, and 52% of those were seen once. Clones ranked in the top ten supply about 22% of the sample.

The sample originates from a study of vaccination and CD4 T cells after COVID-19 (dated by TCRdb to between 2021 and 2024). Some background on the complete study: Six males and four females were included in the convalescent cohort, with two Hispanic individuals, seven Caucasians, two Asians and one multiracial person represented. An earlier paper using these donors assessed, at the TCR clonotype level, memory CD4+ T cell crossreactivity between SARS-CoV-2 and common cold coronavirus spike proteins. As controls, cultures received a CEFX viral epitope pool (the positive control), an HIV-1 Nef peptide pool (the negative control), or no peptide at all. Participants received two doses of either the Pfizer-BioNTech BNT162b2 vaccine (n=8) or the Moderna mRNA-1273 vaccine (n=2). The time from the second vaccine dose to post-vaccine blood sampling had a median of around 72 days and ranged from about 13 to 250 days. In 10 COVID-19 convalescent patients and a few infection-naive healthy vaccine recipients, researchers compared the spike-specific CD4+ TCR repertoire from before mRNA vaccination with the repertoire from after. Post-COVID blood samples were collected from convalescent patients a median of approximately 93 days after diagnosis, with a range of about 30 to 161 days. For stimulating the cultures, overlapping spike peptide pools were used, derived from SARS-CoV-2 as well as from the common cold coronaviruses HCoV-NL63, HCoV-OC43 and HCoV-229E.

The CDR3, cysteine through phenylalanine, is 13 amino acids long. The CDR3 DNA has 39 bases and is translated from base 1. From the germline V gene, CDR1 is LGHNA and CDR2 is YSLEER. V drops 1 base and J drops 8 bases, leaving 8 bases in between. Findings and caveats that apply to the study as a whole: Nearly all vaccine-specific clones in convalescent patients (304 of 307) were mono-reactive for SARS-CoV-2 spike rather than cross-reactive with common cold coronaviruses. Only a relatively small number of convalescent patients were included in the study, and early timepoints following natural infection were not analyzed. Although the median number of SARS-CoV-2-reactive clonotypes went up from 21 after infection to 38 after vaccination, the increase was not significant. Among convalescent patients, a median about 86% of the SARS-CoV-2-reactive clones seen after vaccination appeared only after vaccination, which suggests priming specific to the vaccine.

The treatment or condition tag for this specimen amounts to: roughly nine-day PBMC culture with coronavirus spike peptide pools or control peptides (ViraFEST assay). CD4+ T cells from unexposed donors were collected before the COVID-19 pandemic (2011-2018). To expand antigen-specific T cells with peptide pools and then pick out the expanded clonotypes through TCR sequencing, the study relied on the ViraFEST assay. Each well held approximately 2 million PBMCs cultured in IMDM containing approximately 5.3% human AB serum and 9 to 10 IU/ml IL-2, with 9 to 10 ug/ml peptide pools added. On days 3 and 7, half of the culture medium was replaced with fresh IL-2-containing medium. After approximately 11 days of culture, CD4+ T cells were isolated by negative selection with the EasySep CD4+ T cell isolation kit. As far as cell numbers permitted, CD4+ T cells from unexposed donors were tested for reactivity against SARS-CoV-2 S and N as well as four spike pools from common cold coronaviruses. Ficoll-Paque Plus gradient centrifugation was used to isolate PBMCs from whole blood, and the isolated PBMCs were then either used fresh or cryopreserved at -140C. Triplicate wells were generally used for each culture condition. The leukapheresis product for the unexposed donors was obtained through commercial purchase.

The chain is made from TRBV4-3 and TRBJ2-2; no D gene is confidently identified. Sequences were obtained from CD4+ T cells from blood, cultured in vitro. The receptor was derived from a human donor in good health. The CDR3 reads as follows: CASSQVNRGELFF. The DNA sequence is given as TGCGCCAGCAGCCAAGTAAACCGTGGGGAGCTGTTTTTT.